This T cell receptor beta chain comes out of a study of blood T cell repertoires in COVID-19. Overall study context: Material from acute and convalescent COVID-19 was sourced from the United States, Italy and Spain. In each case, the material was cDNA or gDNA derived from T cells, B-cell-depleted T cells, or PBMCs.

The junction had 7 bases not matched to a gene; V was cut back by 4 bases and J by 1 base. Germline loops: CDR1 MDHEN, CDR2 SYDVKM. The CDR3 length is 15 residues. In the source study's methods: Estimates of nucleated cell counts were drawn from the amplification of reference gene primers. Only in-frame clones appear in the TCRdb table, and some are missing; sequencing was by immunoSEQ multiplex PCR. The V and J calls and the clone size are those of that table, but D and trimming were determined from the DNA. In the table there are about 190,000 clones, 86% of which are singletons. The chain employs TRBV28 and TRBJ2-7; 7 bases map to TRBD1. Sequenced sample: peripheral blood. The TCR sequence derives from a woman aged 25 to 39 with active or convalescent COVID-19. The CDR3 loop is CASSSSSTGSYEQYF. As DNA, the CDR3 is TGTGCCAGCAGTTCTTCATCGACAGGGTCCTACGAGCAGTACTTC.